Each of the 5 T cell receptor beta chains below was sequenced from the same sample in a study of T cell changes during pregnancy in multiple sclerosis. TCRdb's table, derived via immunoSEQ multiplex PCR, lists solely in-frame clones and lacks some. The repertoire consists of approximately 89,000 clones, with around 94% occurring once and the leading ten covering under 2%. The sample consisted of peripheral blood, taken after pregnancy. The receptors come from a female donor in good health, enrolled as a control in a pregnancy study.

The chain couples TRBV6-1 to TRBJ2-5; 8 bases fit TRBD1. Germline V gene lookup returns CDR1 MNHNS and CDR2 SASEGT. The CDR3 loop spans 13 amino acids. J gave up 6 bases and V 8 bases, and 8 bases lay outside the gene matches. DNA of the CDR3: TGTGCCAGCCAAACGGACAGGGCCCAGACCCAGTACTTC. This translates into CASQTDRAQTQYF.

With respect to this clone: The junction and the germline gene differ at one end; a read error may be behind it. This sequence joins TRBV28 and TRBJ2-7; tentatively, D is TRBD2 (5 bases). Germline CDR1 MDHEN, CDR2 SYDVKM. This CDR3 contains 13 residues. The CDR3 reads CASSLYEGVYLVF. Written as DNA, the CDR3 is TGTGCCAGCAGTTTATATGAGGGCGTTTATCTGGTCTTC. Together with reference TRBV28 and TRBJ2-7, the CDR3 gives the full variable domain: DVKVTQSSRYLVKRTGEKVFLECVQDMDHENMFWYRQDPGLGLRLIYFSYDVKMKEKGDIPEGYSVSREKKERFSLILESASTNQTSMYLCASSLYEGVYLVFGPGTRLTVT.

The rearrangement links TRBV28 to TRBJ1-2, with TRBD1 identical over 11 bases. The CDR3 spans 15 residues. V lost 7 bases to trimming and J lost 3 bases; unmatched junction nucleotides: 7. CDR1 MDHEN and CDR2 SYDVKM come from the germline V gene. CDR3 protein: CASIGQGAGDYGYTF. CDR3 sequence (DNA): TGTGCCAGCATCGGACAGGGGGCAGGAGACTATGGCTACACCTTC.

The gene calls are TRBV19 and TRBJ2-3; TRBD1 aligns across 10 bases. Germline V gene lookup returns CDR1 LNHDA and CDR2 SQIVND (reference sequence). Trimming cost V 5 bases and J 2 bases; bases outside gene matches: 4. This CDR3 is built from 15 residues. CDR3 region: CASSPGQGVTDTQYF. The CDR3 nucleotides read TGTGCCAGTAGTCCAGGACAGGGGGTCACAGATACGCAGTATTTT.

CDR3 DNA: TGTGCCAGCAGCTTAGAGTTGGTTCCTAATGAGGCCGGGGAGCTGTTTTTT. Translating gives CASSLELVPNEAGELFF. The genes are TRBV11-2 and TRBJ2-2; D is uncertain. Trimming cost V 0 bases and J 6 bases, with 17 bases left between them. Germline V CDR1 and CDR2: SGHAT, FQNNGV. The CDR3 spans 17 residues.